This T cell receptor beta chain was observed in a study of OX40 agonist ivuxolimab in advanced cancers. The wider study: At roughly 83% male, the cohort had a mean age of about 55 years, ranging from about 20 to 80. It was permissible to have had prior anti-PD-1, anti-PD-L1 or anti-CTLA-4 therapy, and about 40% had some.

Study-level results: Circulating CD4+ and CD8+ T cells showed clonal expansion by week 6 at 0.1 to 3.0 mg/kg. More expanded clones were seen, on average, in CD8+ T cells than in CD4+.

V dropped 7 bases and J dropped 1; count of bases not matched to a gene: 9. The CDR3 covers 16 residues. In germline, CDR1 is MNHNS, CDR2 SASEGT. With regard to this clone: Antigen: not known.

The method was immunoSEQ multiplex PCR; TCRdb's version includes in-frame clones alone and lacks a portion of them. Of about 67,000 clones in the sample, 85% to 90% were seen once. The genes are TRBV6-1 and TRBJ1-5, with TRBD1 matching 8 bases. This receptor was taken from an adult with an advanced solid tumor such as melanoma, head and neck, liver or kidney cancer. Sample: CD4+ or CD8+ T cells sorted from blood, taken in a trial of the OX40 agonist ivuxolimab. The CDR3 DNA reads TGTGCCAGCACTGACCCCCGGACAGGGAGCAATCAGCCCCAGCATTTT. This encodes CASTDPRTGSNQPQHF.